The 10 T cell receptor beta chains listed next were all sequenced from one sample in a study of blood T cell repertoires in COVID-19. Repertoires were generated with immunoSEQ multiplex PCR, while TCRdb's copy carries only in-frame clones and drops some. The table has around 290,000 clones, approximately 90% seen once. What was sequenced was peripheral blood. Source of these receptors: a woman in her thirties with COVID-19, enrolled during active disease.

This clone was detected only once. CDR3 nucleotides: TGTGCCAGCAGCTTGGGGAGGGGGAACACTGAAGCTTTCTTT. This sequence encodes CASSLGRGNTEAFF. The V call is TRBV7-9, the J call TRBJ1-1, with a weak D call TRBD1 (5 bases). Trimming cost V 3 bases and J 1 base, with 9 bases left between them. This CDR3 is 14 amino acids long. Looked up from germline, CDR1 is SEHNR and CDR2 is FQNEAQ (reference sequence).

The chain combines TRBV27 with TRBJ1-1; TRBD1 might be the D (5 bases). V was trimmed by 3 bases and J by 0 bases, leaving 11 bases between them. CDR1 MNHEY and CDR2 SMNVEV come from the germline V gene (reference sequence). The CDR3 is made up of 15 amino acids. Here the CDR3 DNA reads TGTGCCAGCAGTTTGGGGTTGGACATGAACACTGAAGCTTTCTTT. Protein sequence: CASSLGLDMNTEAFF.

The rearrangement uses TRBV4-2 and TRBJ2-7, with 8 nucleotides matching TRBD1. CDR3 length: 14 residues. V shed 3 bases, J shed 4 bases, and the junction held 5 bases outside the gene matches. Germline V CDR1 and CDR2: LGHNA, YNFKEQ. CDR3 sequence: CASSQPGQEYEQYF. Here the CDR3 DNA reads TGTGCCAGCAGCCAGCCGGGACAGGAGTACGAGCAGTACTTC.

The chain combines TRBV19 with TRBJ1-5; the D is unclear. Germline CDR1 and CDR2: LNHDA and SQIVND (reference sequence). The germline V and J ends were trimmed by 2 bases and 6 bases, with 14 bases remaining between them. This CDR3 spans 15 amino acids. CDR3 amino acids: CASSILSGFTQPQHF. Here the CDR3 DNA reads TGTGCCAGTAGTATATTATCGGGTTTTACTCAGCCCCAGCATTTT.

The CDR3 reads CASSVLAGGGELFF. The CDR3 nucleotides are TGTGCCAGCAGCGTACTAGCGGGAGGCGGGGAGCTGTTTTTT. This chain joins TRBV6-5 and TRBJ2-2; TRBD2 agrees at 12 bases. J was trimmed by 7 bases and V by 6 bases; bases with no gene match: 3. CDR3 size: 14 residues. Germline V gene lookup returns CDR1 MNHEY and CDR2 SVGAGI.

The gene calls are TRBV5-6 and TRBJ1-6; D is possibly TRBD1 (6 bases). Germline lookup yields CDR1 SGHDT and CDR2 YYEEEE. Trimming stripped 4 bases from V and 0 bases from J, with 8 bases between. CDR3 length equals 15 residues. CDR3 bases: TGTGCCAGCAGCGCAGGGGCCTCCTATAATTCACCCCTCCACTTT. Amino acids: CASSAGASYNSPLHF.

This chain joins TRBV2 and TRBJ2-1; the D gene is possibly TRBD1 (5 bases). This CDR3 region has 14 residues. Germline CDR1 reads SNHLY; CDR2 reads FYNNEI. The V gene lost 2 bases and the J gene lost 2 bases, with 7 bases spanning the gap. CDR3 sequence: CASSEQGAYNEQFF. CDR3 sequence (DNA): TGTGCCAGCAGTGAACAAGGGGCCTACAATGAGCAGTTCTTC.

The CDR3 protein is CASSGAGGSYEQYF. CDR3 in DNA: TGCGCCAGCAGCGGAGCAGGGGGCAGCTACGAGCAGTACTTC. V usage is TRBV5-1 and J usage is TRBJ2-7; 8 bases match TRBD1. The CDR3 has 14 amino acids. CDR1 is SGHRS and CDR2 is YFSETQ in the germline V gene. V shed 4 bases, J shed 3 bases, and the junction held 6 bases outside the gene matches.

This clone was seen more than once but under ten times. The chain recombines TRBV7-9 with TRBJ1-2; D might be TRBD1 (6 bases). The germline V and J ends were trimmed by 1 base and 3 bases, with 9 bases remaining between them. Germline loops: CDR1 SEHNR, CDR2 FQNEAQ (reference sequence). The CDR3 sequence is 14 residues long. The CDR3 loop is CASSLGRQDYGYTF. As DNA, the CDR3 is TGTGCCAGCAGCTTAGGCAGACAGGACTATGGCTACACCTTC.

The chain has TRBV28 and TRBJ2-1; D unclear. The germline V gene encodes CDR1 MDHEN and CDR2 SYDVKM. V lost 2 bases, J lost 11 bases, and 10 bases lay in between. The CDR3 has 12 amino acids. For the CDR3, the DNA is TGTGCCAGCAGTTTAGAGCGCTGGCAGCAGTTCTTC. It yields the protein CASSLERWQQFF.